The text below deals with one TCR beta chain. The study recruited people aged about 18 to 90 years across under 25 US areas. Membership in each cohort depended on participant-reported clinical history. From germline, CDR1 is LGHNA and CDR2 YSLEER. The trim removed 4 bases at V and 4 bases at J, leaving 2 bases unmatched. CDR3 length equals 15 residues. Authors' analysis steps: The authors estimated nucleated cell counts from reference gene primer amplification. Data came from immunoSEQ multiplex PCR; TCRdb stores just in-frame clones and leaves some out. V and J calls and clone size follow that table, whereas D and trimming were derived from the DNA. Altogether 280,000 or so clones are present, around 91% being singletons, with the ten largest covering 1.5% to 2%. The sample is drawn from a study of blood T cell repertoires in COVID-19. Study in general: PBMCs, B-cell-depleted T cells, or T cells were the source of the cDNA or gDNA that made up the material.

The receptor comes from a woman between 18 and 30 years old with acute COVID-19. The V call is TRBV4-3, the J call TRBJ2-2; TRBD1 matches 11 bases. Sequencing input: PBMCs or T cells enriched from blood (not recorded which). For the CDR3, the DNA is TGCGCCAGCAGCCCTGGGACAGGGGGCACCGGGGAGCTGTTTTTT. Amino acids: CASSPGTGGTGELFF.